The 18 T cell receptor beta chains presented below share a single source sample, sequenced in a study of cytomegalovirus exposure and HLA in healthy donors. Primers: 60 Vbeta forward and 13 Jbeta reverse. The data were produced by immunoSEQ multiplex PCR, yet TCRdb's version contains in-frame clones alone and is incomplete. The data contain under 200,000 clones, approximately 85% of them singletons. The specimen sequenced was PBMCs. All receptors come from a man between 18 and 29 years old in good health and CMV-seropositive.

This rearrangement joins TRBV2 to TRBJ1-1; D ambiguous. CDR1 SNHLY and CDR2 FYNNEI come from the germline V gene. V was shortened by 5 bases and J by 8 bases, with 15 bases between the two germline ends. This CDR3 has 13 amino acids. For the CDR3, the DNA is TGTGCCAGCAGTTTTGGACTCACCCGGGAAGCTTTCTTT. Its protein product is CASSFGLTREAFF.

The chain employs TRBV2 and TRBJ2-2; tentatively, D is TRBD1 (5 bases). V lost 9 bases, J lost 1 base, and 6 bases lay in between. There are 12 residues in the CDR3. Germline V lookup: CDR1 SNHLY, CDR2 FYNNEI. The CDR3 sequence: CASTGNTGELFF. CDR3 DNA sequence: TGTGCCAGTACAGGGAACACCGGGGAGCTGTTTTTT.

The chain recombines TRBV4-3 with TRBJ2-7; 8 positions agree with TRBD2. Unmatched junction bases numbered 3, after V lost 0 bases and J lost 5 bases. The CDR3 sequence is 14 residues long. Germline lookup yields CDR1 LGHNA and CDR2 YSLEER. Here the CDR3 reads CASSQDGAGDEQYF. Written as DNA, the CDR3 is TGCGCCAGCAGCCAAGACGGAGCGGGGGACGAGCAGTACTTC.

This clone was seen a handful of times. The CDR3 nucleotides read TGTGCCAGCTCGACAGAATTCTCTGGAAACACCATATATTTT. Encoded protein: CASSTEFSGNTIYF. The V and J genes are TRBV2 and TRBJ1-3; tentative D call: TRBD1 (5 bases). This CDR3 is 14 amino acids long. The ends were cut back, 8 bases at V and 0 bases at J, with 11 bases in the middle. Germline-derived CDR1 and CDR2 are SNHLY and FYNNEI. Full variable domain (outside the CDR3, taken from reference TRBV2 and TRBJ1-3): EPEVTQTPSHQVTQMGQEVILRCVPISNHLYFYWYRQILGQKVEFLVSFYNNEISEKSEIFDDQFSVERPDGSNFTLKIRSTKLEDSAMYFCASSTEFSGNTIYFGEGSWLTVV.

This clone has just one count. V and J are TRBV7-2 and TRBJ2-5; possible D gene TRBD1, 6 bases. CDR3 size: 13 residues. Germline V gene sequence: CDR1 SGHTA, CDR2 FQGNSA. V shed 3 bases and J shed 5 bases, with 10 bases lying between them. For the CDR3, the DNA is TGTGCCAGCAGCTTGGGGGCGACGGAGACCCAGTACTTC. Translating gives CASSLGATETQYF.

The chain has TRBV6-1 and TRBJ2-7, with D uncertain. The CDR3 has 10 residues. The V end was cut by 8 bases, the J end by 5 bases, with 7 bases between. Per germline, CDR1 MNHNS and CDR2 SASEGT. CDR3 sequence (DNA): TGTGCCAGCGGAGTGGACGAGCAGTACTTC. Amino acids: CASGVDEQYF.

The chain recombines TRBV5-1 with TRBJ2-4, with 11 bases lining up with TRBD1. CDR1 SGHRS and CDR2 YFSETQ come from the germline V gene. The CDR3 runs 15 residues. V was clipped by 4 bases and J by 6 bases; unmatched bases: 6. The CDR3: CASSDPGTGGNIQYF. The CDR3 DNA reads as TGCGCCAGCAGCGACCCCGGGACAGGGGGAAACATTCAGTACTTC.

This clone appeared once. The gene calls are TRBV7-9 and TRBJ1-2; 9 nucleotides align to TRBD1. V shed 0 bases and J 5 bases; nucleotides not matched to a gene: 1. The CDR3 consists of 14 residues. The germline gives CDR1 SEHNR, CDR2 FQNEAQ (reference sequence). CDR3 nucleotides: TGTGCCAGCAGCTTAGCCGGGACAGGGTATGGCTACACCTTC. Translated: CASSLAGTGYGYTF.

This chain uses TRBV9 with TRBJ1-6, with no clear D. CDR1 SGDLS and CDR2 YYNGEE come from the germline V gene. CDR3 size: 16 residues. V lost 4 bases to trimming and J lost 4 bases, with 15 bases between them. The CDR3 region has the DNA TGTGCCAGCAGCCTAGATGGAGATCCGTATAATTCACCCCTCCACTTT. Residues: CASSLDGDPYNSPLHF.

As for this clone: At the DNA level, this CDR3 is encoded by other sequences in the same sample as well. The rearrangement uses TRBV9 and TRBJ2-7, with TRBD1 matching 7 bases. Germline V gene data show CDR1 as SGDLS and CDR2 as YYNGEE. J was trimmed by 4 bases and V by 2 bases; bases with no gene match: 9. This CDR3 contains 15 residues. CDR3 in amino acids: CASSVGDRVGYEQYF. CDR3 in DNA: TGTGCCAGCAGCGTGGGAGACAGGGTCGGGTACGAGCAGTACTTC.

The chain carries TRBV7-9 and TRBJ2-5; a weak D match, TRBD2 (6 bases). TRBJ2-7 matches the DNA end more closely, so the J call is doubtful. The CDR3 is made up of 16 amino acids. CDR1 SEHNR and CDR2 FQNEAQ come from the germline V gene (reference sequence). The CDR3 spells CASSLPWGLPPYEQYF. For the CDR3, the DNA is TGTGCCAGCAGCCTCCCGTGGGGACTGCCCCCCTACGAGCAGTACTTC.

Only a few counts were recorded for this clone. The chain is built from TRBV10-3 and TRBJ1-1; D not resolved. This CDR3 has 11 amino acids. Per the germline V gene, CDR1 is ENHRY and CDR2 is SYGVKD. V lost 6 bases, J lost 8 bases, and 10 bases lay in between. The CDR3 DNA is TGTGCCATCAGGGAGGGCAGGGAAGCTTTCTTT. The encoded protein is CAIREGREAFF.

Points on this clone: The same CDR3 also results from other DNA sequences found in this sample. DNA for the CDR3: TGTGCCACCAGCAAAAGACAGGCCGGTACTGAAGCTTTCTTT. Translation: CATSKRQAGTEAFF. V usage is TRBV15 and J usage is TRBJ1-1; a weak D match, TRBD1 (6 bases). With 4 bases removed from V and 5 bases from J, the gap between germline ends came to 14 bases. This CDR3 has 14 residues. Germline V gene sequence: CDR1 LNHNV, CDR2 YYDKDF (reference sequence).

This chain connects TRBV28 to TRBJ1-2; 7 nucleotides line up with TRBD1. Trimming cost V 6 bases and J 9 bases; bases outside gene matches: 10. Germline V gives CDR1 MDHEN, CDR2 SYDVKM. The CDR3 is 13 residues long. Here the CDR3 DNA reads TGTGCCAGCAGACAAAATTCAGGGGGGAGCTACACCTTC. It encodes CASRQNSGGSYTF.

A word on this clone: The junction does not match germline at one end; this may be a read error. The V gene is TRBV7-9, the J gene TRBJ1-4; 7 bases are shared with TRBD1. Germline assignment: CDR1 SEHNR and CDR2 FQNEAQ (reference sequence). The CDR3 runs 17 residues. This CDR3 is CSSSRPVQGRSNEKLFF. The CDR3 coding sequence is TGTTCCAGCAGCCGGCCCGTACAGGGGCGGAGTAATGAAAAACTGTTTTTT.

J is TRBJ2-3 and V is TRBV10-3; 7 nucleotides match TRBD1. This CDR3 is 16 amino acids long. Losses at the gene ends were 0 bases for V and 6 bases for J; bases not matched to a gene: 9. The germline CDR1 and CDR2 sequences are ENHRY and SYGVKD. The CDR3 coding sequence is TGTGCCATCAGTGAGTCCCGACAGGGCGAGATTGATACGCAGTATTTT. Translation gives CAISESRQGEIDTQYF.

This chain joins TRBV29-1 and TRBJ2-1, with 9 bases identical to TRBD1. Germline CDR1 SQVTM, CDR2 ANQGSEA. V was clipped by 6 bases and J by 7 bases; unmatched bases: 10. The CDR3 is 14 amino acids. Here the CDR3 DNA reads TGCAGCGTCACCGGGACAGGGCTCATGAATGAGCAGTTCTTC. Translating it yields CSVTGTGLMNEQFF.

This chain joins TRBV29-1 and TRBJ2-5, with D perhaps TRBD1 (6 bases). This CDR3 spans 14 amino acids. V was pared by 2 bases and J by 4 bases, with 14 bases between. The germline V gene has CDR1 SQVTM and CDR2 ANQGSEA. The CDR3 bases are TGCAGCGTTGAAAGTCGGCAGGGGCTAGAGACCCAGTACTTC. The encoded protein is CSVESRQGLETQYF.